Each of the 32 T cell receptor beta chains below was sequenced from the same sample in a study of beta chain features in type 1 diabetes. Expressed TCRB transcripts were sequenced after all isolated RNA was converted to cDNA. Using immunoSEQ multiplex PCR, the repertoire was profiled, and TCRdb retains in-frame clones only, with some absent. The sample includes approximately 300,000 clones, 9.5% to 11% seen only once; the top ten take 0.015% to 0.02%. The sample consisted of naive CD4+ T cells from blood. These receptors were obtained from a woman aged 30 to 39 in good health.

This clone was detected a few times. The genes are TRBV28 and TRBJ2-5; D is perhaps TRBD1 (5 bases). Between the trimmed V and J ends, which lost 4 bases and 2 bases, there was a span of 14 bases. The CDR3 is 15 amino acids. Germline V gene lookup returns CDR1 MDHEN and CDR2 SYDVKM. The CDR3, as DNA: TGTGCCAGCAGTTCTCCCCCCAAGGGGCAAGAGACCCAGTACTTC. Translated: CASSSPPKGQETQYF.

This clone was counted a few times. J is TRBJ1-4 and V is TRBV28, with D unresolved. V shed 4 bases and J shed 3 bases, with 12 bases lying between them. Per germline, CDR1 MDHEN and CDR2 SYDVKM. The CDR3 consists of 15 residues. The CDR3 here is CASSSPGGPNEKLFF. DNA of the CDR3: TGTGCCAGCAGTTCACCGGGAGGGCCTAATGAAAAACTGTTTTTT.

The rearrangement links TRBV10-2 to TRBJ2-1, with D possibly TRBD2 on 6 matching bases. Germline V gene data show CDR1 as WSHSY and CDR2 as SAAADI. The CDR3 runs to 15 residues. Trimming cost V 3 bases and J 2 bases, with 11 bases left between them. CDR3 coding DNA: TGCGCCAGCAGTGACGGTCGGGGGACCTACAATGAGCAGTTCTTC. Its translation: CASSDGRGTYNEQFF.

As to this clone: This sample includes further DNA sequences coding for the same CDR3. V is TRBV28 and J is TRBJ2-1, with 9 bases matching TRBD1. Unmatched junction bases numbered 1, after V lost 3 bases and J lost 4 bases. The CDR3 spans 14 residues. Germline V gene data show CDR1 as MDHEN and CDR2 as SYDVKM. CDR3 DNA: TGTGCCAGCAGTTTGACAGGGGGGTACAATGAGCAGTTCTTC. It codes for CASSLTGGYNEQFF. The entire variable domain, with the rest obtained from reference TRBV28 and TRBJ2-1, is as follows: DVKVTQSSRYLVKRTGEKVFLECVQDMDHENMFWYRQDPGLGLRLIYFSYDVKMKEKGDIPEGYSVSREKKERFSLILESASTNQTSMYLCASSLTGGYNEQFFGPGTRLTVL.

This chain connects TRBV7-3 to TRBJ2-1; D possibly corresponds to TRBD2 (6 bases). This CDR3 has 16 amino acids. CDR1 is SGHTA, CDR2 FQGTGA, per germline. V lost 5 bases and J lost 1, with 15 bases in between. Here the CDR3 reads CASSPSWRGSYNEQFF. The CDR3 nucleotides read TGTGCCAGCAGCCCATCGTGGCGGGGATCCTACAATGAGCAGTTCTTC.

The chain joins TRBV7-3 to TRBJ2-4; 7 nucleotides align to TRBD2. The CDR3 covers 14 residues. V trimming: 0 bases; J trimming: 8 bases; junction bases outside the gene matches: 4. Germline CDR1 SGHTA, CDR2 FQGTGA. CDR3 nucleotide sequence: TGTGCCAGCAGCTTAACTGGGGGGGGATACATTCAGTACTTC. Amino acids: CASSLTGGGYIQYF.

This clone was seen a few times. V and J are TRBV7-2 and TRBJ2-7; the D is unclear. The CDR3 runs 14 residues. V was cut by 1 base and J by 0 bases, with 7 bases left in between. CDR1 is SGHTA, CDR2 FQGNSA, per germline. CDR3 loop: CASSLEANSYEQYF. In DNA, the CDR3 is TGTGCCAGCAGCTTAGAAGCCAACTCCTACGAGCAGTACTTC.

This clone was detected a few times. In nucleotides, the CDR3 is TGTGCCAGCAGTCCGAGACAGGGTCTCGCCTCTGGGGCCAACGTCCTGACTTTC. Translated, it gives CASSPRQGLASGANVLTF. This chain links TRBV27 with TRBJ2-6; 7 nucleotides align to TRBD1. Germline loops: CDR1 MNHEY, CDR2 SMNVEV (reference sequence). Trimming took 5 bases from V and 0 from J; bases not matched to a gene: 10. This CDR3 is 18 amino acids long.

This clone showed up just a few times. The gene calls are TRBV2 and TRBJ2-7; 7 bases are a match to TRBD2. The V and J ends lost 6 bases and 6 bases, in that order; junction bases with no gene match: 8. The germline V gene has CDR1 SNHLY and CDR2 FYNNEI. This CDR3 is 13 amino acids long. In DNA, the CDR3 is TGTGCCAGCAGGGGAGGGGCTAGCGTCGAGCAGTACTTC. It yields the protein CASRGGASVEQYF. Filled out from reference TRBV2 and TRBJ2-7, the complete variable domain reads EPEVTQTPSHQVTQMGQEVILRCVPISNHLYFYWYRQILGQKVEFLVSFYNNEISEKSEIFDDQFSVERPDGSNFTLKIRSTKLEDSAMYFCASRGGASVEQYFGPGTRLTVT.

The rearrangement links TRBV11-2 to TRBJ2-2; the match to TRBD2 covers 11 bases. V shed 6 bases, J shed 6 bases, and the junction held 3 bases outside the gene matches. Germline V gene sequence: CDR1 SGHAT, CDR2 FQNNGV. The CDR3 is 14 residues long. CDR3 amino acids: CASRFSGRAGELFF. The CDR3 DNA is TGTGCCAGCAGATTTAGCGGGAGGGCCGGGGAGCTGTTTTTT.

The V gene is TRBV18, the J gene TRBJ2-3; D gene uncertain. Per the germline V gene, CDR1 is KGHSH and CDR2 is LQKENI. There are 14 residues in the CDR3. V shed 3 bases and J shed 6 bases, with 13 bases lying between them. The CDR3 coding sequence is TGTGCCAGCTCACCTAGGAGCTTAATCGATACGCAGTATTTT. Amino acids: CASSPRSLIDTQYF.

This clone was seen a handful of times. V usage is TRBV25-1 and J usage is TRBJ2-7, with 10 positions matching TRBD1. The CDR3 totals 14 residues. In germline, CDR1 is MGHDK, CDR2 SYGVNS. V dropped 5 bases and J dropped 0; count of bases not matched to a gene: 1. The CDR3 protein is CASSRDRGSYEQYF. CDR3 DNA: TGTGCCAGCAGTCGGGACAGGGGCTCCTACGAGCAGTACTTC.

The rearrangement uses TRBV4-3 and TRBJ2-1; 7 bases fit TRBD2. This CDR3 has 16 residues. Losses at the gene ends were 0 bases for V and 4 bases for J; bases not matched to a gene: 6. Looked up from germline, CDR1 is LGHNA and CDR2 is YSLEER. The CDR3 DNA sequence: TGCGCCAGCAGCCAAGATGGCGGCGGGAGTTACAATGAGCAGTTCTTC. Encoded protein: CASSQDGGGSYNEQFF.

This chain joins TRBV6-6 and TRBJ2-7; D call uncertain. Germline loops: CDR1 MNHNY, CDR2 SVGAGI (reference sequence). Trimming took 5 bases from V and 3 from J, leaving 11 bases between them. This CDR3 contains 13 residues. The CDR3 bases are TGTGCCAGCAGTCCCCCTTCCGGCTACGAGCAGTACTTC. Encoded protein: CASSPPSGYEQYF.

This clone was seen a handful of times. This sequence joins TRBV2 and TRBJ1-1; tentatively, D is TRBD1 (5 bases). Trimming removed 9 bases from V and 3 bases from J, with 14 bases in between. Looked up from germline, CDR1 is SNHLY and CDR2 is FYNNEI. The CDR3 runs to 13 residues. The CDR3 sequence: CARRTTGDTEAFF. In DNA, the CDR3 is TGTGCCAGGAGGACCACGGGGGACACTGAAGCTTTCTTT.

DNA of the CDR3: TGTGCCAGCATGGGCAGGGAAGAGACCCAGTACTTC. It translates to CASMGREETQYF. The chain links TRBV6-1 to TRBJ2-5, with a possible D match to TRBD1 (5 bases). The CDR3 is 12 amino acids. In germline, CDR1 is MNHNS, CDR2 SASEGT. With 7 bases removed from V and 3 bases from J, the gap between germline ends came to 9 bases.

This clone was seen only a few times. The rearrangement uses TRBV7-2 and TRBJ1-2; no firm D call. In germline, CDR1 is SGHTA, CDR2 FQGNSA. Trimming stripped 4 bases from V and 0 bases from J, with 9 bases between. The CDR3 contains 14 residues. The CDR3 is CASSSRQANYGYTF. In DNA form, the CDR3 reads TGTGCCAGCAGCTCAAGACAAGCTAACTATGGCTACACCTTC.

The V gene is TRBV7-8, the J gene TRBJ1-5; D is unclear. CDR1 is SGHVS and CDR2 is FQNEAQ in the germline V gene. The V end lost 2 bases, the J end lost 3 bases, and 17 bases lay between the germline ends. The CDR3 sequence is 17 residues long. Here the CDR3 reads CASSLKAAVRDNQPQHF. The CDR3 nucleotides are TGTGCCAGCAGCTTAAAGGCGGCGGTGAGGGACAATCAGCCCCAGCATTTT.

The rearrangement links TRBV28 to TRBJ2-7; 7 bases map to TRBD2. V lost 7 bases and J lost 5; bases outside the gene matches: 11. This CDR3 region has 14 residues. Per germline, CDR1 MDHEN and CDR2 SYDVKM. This chain's CDR3 is CASKSGTDVHEQYF. Here the CDR3 DNA reads TGTGCCAGCAAAAGCGGGACCGATGTCCACGAGCAGTACTTC.

The chain joins TRBV5-6 to TRBJ2-3; TRBD1 agrees at 7 bases. Trimming cost V 4 bases and J 2 bases; bases outside gene matches: 4. Per germline, CDR1 SGHDT and CDR2 YYEEEE. This CDR3 is built from 14 residues. This CDR3 is CASSLGQITDTQYF. The CDR3 coding sequence is TGTGCCAGCAGCCTGGGACAGATCACAGATACGCAGTATTTT.

This clone was picked up a small number of times. This rearrangement joins TRBV2 to TRBJ2-1; possible D gene TRBD2, 5 bases. This CDR3 is built from 16 residues. Looked up from germline, CDR1 is SNHLY and CDR2 is FYNNEI. Trimming pared 6 bases from V and 2 bases from J, leaving 17 bases between. CDR3 sequence reads: CASRSDRTGTYNEQFF. Written as DNA, the CDR3 is TGTGCCAGCAGGAGTGATAGGACGGGAACCTACAATGAGCAGTTCTTC.

This clone was counted a few times. The rearrangement links TRBV9 to TRBJ2-1, with 14 bases aligning to TRBD2. Per the germline V gene, CDR1 is SGDLS and CDR2 is YYNGEE. The CDR3 extends over 19 amino acids. Unmatched junction bases numbered 8, after V lost 3 bases and J lost 0 bases. The CDR3 DNA reads as TGTGCCAGCAGCGCGGGACTAGCGGGAGAGGTCAGCTCCTACAATGAGCAGTTCTTC. Protein sequence: CASSAGLAGEVSSYNEQFF.

This clone was counted only a few times. CDR3 residues: CASSQEGGAEQYF. The CDR3 DNA is TGTGCCAGCAGCCAAGAAGGCGGCGCCGAGCAGTACTTC. The rearrangement joins TRBV4-2 to TRBJ2-7; D not resolved. V was clipped by 0 bases and J by 6 bases, with 9 bases between them. The CDR3 has 13 amino acids. The V gene's germline CDR1 is LGHNA and CDR2 YNFKEQ.

This clone was counted between two and nine times. This chain uses TRBV27 with TRBJ1-5; D might be TRBD1 (5 bases). Germline loops: CDR1 MNHEY, CDR2 SMNVEV (reference sequence). The CDR3 extends over 16 amino acids. Between the trimmed V and J ends, which lost 2 bases and 4 bases, there was a span of 15 bases. The CDR3 protein is CASSLPYTGPNQPQHF. The CDR3 nucleotides are TGTGCCAGCAGTTTACCGTATACAGGACCGAATCAGCCCCAGCATTTT.

The rearrangement joins TRBV16 to TRBJ1-4; perhaps TRBD1 as D (6 bases). Germline V gene lookup returns CDR1 KGHSY and CDR2 FQNENV. Trimming removed 3 bases at V and 0 bases at J, with 17 bases between. CDR3 size: 18 residues. This CDR3 is CASSQMGHLLTTNEKLFF. CDR3 nucleotide sequence: TGTGCCAGCAGCCAGATGGGACACTTACTTACAACTAATGAAAAACTGTTTTTT.

This clone was detected only a few times. The gene calls are TRBV5-6 and TRBJ2-7; unclear D gene. The length of the CDR3 is 13 residues. CDR1 and CDR2 from the germline V gene are SGHDT and YYEEEE. Trimming removed 0 bases at V and 6 bases at J, with 10 bases between. In nucleotides, the CDR3 is TGTGCCAGCAGCTTGGGAGTTCACGGCGAGCAGTACTTC. Protein: CASSLGVHGEQYF.

The chain joins TRBV5-6 to TRBJ2-1, with 8 bases aligning to TRBD2. V dropped 1 base and J dropped 4; count of bases not matched to a gene: 7. Looked up from germline, CDR1 is SGHDT and CDR2 is YYEEEE. The CDR3 sequence is 16 residues long. CDR3 bases: TGTGCCAGCAGCTTGAGAGCGGGAGTAATTTACAATGAGCAGTTCTTC. Translation: CASSLRAGVIYNEQFF.

This clone appeared a few times. The chain combines TRBV11-2 with TRBJ2-3; the match to TRBD2 covers 10 bases. V lost 5 bases, J lost 2 bases, and 4 bases stayed unmatched. The germline V gene encodes CDR1 SGHAT and CDR2 FQNNGV. This CDR3 has 15 amino acids. The CDR3 region has the DNA TGTGCCAGCAGCATGGGACTAGCGAACACAGATACGCAGTATTTT. This sequence encodes CASSMGLANTDTQYF.

Many counts were recorded for this clone. This chain joins TRBV29-1 and TRBJ2-1; D not resolved. Trimming cost V 3 bases and J 2 bases, with 5 bases left between them. Germline V lookup: CDR1 SQVTM, CDR2 ANQGSEA. The CDR3 has 12 amino acids. CDR3 residues: CSVDRTYNEQFF. The CDR3 coding sequence is TGCAGCGTTGACAGGACCTACAATGAGCAGTTCTTC.

The chain is built from TRBV7-6 and TRBJ1-2, with D possibly matching TRBD1 (5 bases). This CDR3 is built from 13 residues. Trimming took 1 base from V and 8 from J, leaving 11 bases between them. Germline CDR1 reads SGHVS; CDR2 reads FNYEAQ. This CDR3 is CASSLDGAGGYTF. Here the CDR3 DNA reads TGTGCCAGCAGCTTAGATGGGGCTGGCGGCTACACCTTC.

The V and J genes are TRBV7-8 and TRBJ1-5; D remains unclear. From germline, CDR1 is SGHVS and CDR2 FQNEAQ. The CDR3 sequence is 19 residues long. The V end lost 1 base, the J end lost 0 bases, and 19 bases lay between the germline ends. CDR3 sequence: CASSLDRVRPGYSNQPQHF. The CDR3 DNA reads as TGTGCCAGCAGCTTAGATCGGGTCAGGCCGGGGTATAGCAATCAGCCCCAGCATTTT.

This clone was detected a few times. This sequence joins TRBV6-5 and TRBJ1-5; TRBD1 agrees at 8 bases. V was pared by 2 bases and J by 3 bases, with 3 bases of the junction left unmatched. The CDR3 consists of 15 residues. Germline V lookup: CDR1 MNHEY, CDR2 SVGAGI. CDR3 amino acids: CASSYRQGNNQPQHF. As DNA, the CDR3 is TGTGCCAGCAGTTACCGACAGGGGAACAATCAGCCCCAGCATTTT.